The 5 T cell receptor beta chains in this list originate from one sample, sequenced in a study of T cell repertoires in cytomegalovirus infection. MiXCR was run by TCRdb on the reads, yielding one entry per CDR3 protein. Of around 250,000 distinct CDR3 sequences in the sample, over 15% were seen once. Sequencing used CD8+ T cells from PBMCs. These receptors were obtained from a human donor in good health (CMV status not recorded). Some clones in this sample may be carry-over from other donors' samples.

As regards this clonotype: Being one base from a much bigger clone, this may be a read error. This chain joins TRBV7-3 and TRBJ2-5, with 8 nucleotides matching TRBD2. Germline V gives CDR1 SGHTA, CDR2 FQGTGA. J lost 6 bases, V lost 3 bases, and 9 bases had no gene match. The CDR3 runs 15 residues. The CDR3 sequence is CASSFGGGFIQTQYF. DNA of the CDR3: TGTGCCAGCAGCTTTGGCGGGGGGTTTATACAGACCCAGTACTTC. Complete variable domain (other parts from reference TRBV7-3 and TRBJ2-5): GAGVSQTPSNKVTEKGKYVELRCDPISGHTALYWYRQSLGQGPEFLIYFQGTGAADDSGLPNDRFFAVRPEGSVSTLKIQRTERGDSAVYLCASSFGGGFIQTQYFGPGTRLLVL.

This clonotype was detected many times. The DNA of the CDR3 is TGTGCCAGCAGCCCCCCCCCGGGACGTCCCTCCTACGAGCAGTACTTC. It is translated as CASSPPPGRPSYEQYF. The chain recombines TRBV7-9 with TRBJ2-7, with D possibly being TRBD1 or TRBD2 (5 bases each). The length of the CDR3 is 16 residues. Trimming removed 5 bases from V and 0 bases from J, with 17 bases in between. Germline-derived CDR1 and CDR2 are SEHNR and FQNEAQ (reference sequence).

The table lists this clonotype with a count of one. V is TRBV4-1 and J is TRBJ1-1, with 8 bases lining up with TRBD1. Germline trimming cut 3 bases from V and 2 bases from J; bases unmatched to any gene: 8. Germline-derived CDR1 and CDR2 are MGHRA and YSYEKL. The CDR3 runs to 16 residues. CDR3 region: CASSHPQGALNTEAFF. The CDR3 region has the DNA TGCGCCAGCAGCCATCCGCAGGGGGCCCTTAACACTGAAGCTTTCTTT.

This chain uses TRBV7-2 with TRBJ2-5, with TRBD2 as a possible D gene (6 bases). Germline CDR1 reads SGHTA; CDR2 reads FQGNSA. V was trimmed by 5 bases and J by 7 bases, leaving 20 bases between them. The CDR3 is 15 residues long. In nucleotides, the CDR3 is TGTGCCAGCAGCAACCGACGGGGCGGGGCAGGGACCCAGTACTTC. It encodes CASSNRRGGAGTQYF.

A few counts support this clonotype. CDR3 DNA sequence: TGTGCCAGCAGTTACTTGGGGAGCAGCTCCTACAATGAGCAGTTCTTC. It yields the protein CASSYLGSSSYNEQFF. This chain joins TRBV6-2 or TRBV6-3 and TRBJ2-1; maybe TRBD2 (5 bases). The length of the CDR3 is 16 residues. CDR1 MNHEY and CDR2 SVGEGT come from the germline V gene. The V end was cut by 1 base, the J end by 0 bases, with 10 bases between.